The next 20 T cell receptor beta chains were all read from a single sample in a study of blood T cells in healthy people across ages. The use of a sample-barcoded 5' primer and a J-beta primer mix characterized a second PCR of roughly 6 to 11 cycles. TCRdb itself ran the 5' RACE reads through MiXCR, one entry per CDR3 protein. The repertoire holds 800,000 or so distinct CDR3 sequences, 46% seen once, with 15% to 20% in the top ten. The specimen was blood. The receptors were gathered from an elderly man in good health.

This clonotype was seen ten or more times. The chain is built from TRBV5-1 and TRBJ2-7; 11 bases map to TRBD2. This CDR3 has 15 amino acids. Trimming at V came to 0 bases and at J to 4 bases, leaving 3 bases not matched to a gene. Germline values: CDR1 SGHRS, CDR2 YFSETQ. CDR3 amino acids: CASSLAGTSGYEQYF. In DNA form, the CDR3 reads TGCGCCAGCAGCTTGGCCGGGACTAGCGGTTACGAGCAGTACTTC.

This clonotype was observed once. The chain is built from TRBV20-1 and TRBJ2-7; D remains unclear. Germline V lookup: CDR1 DFQATT, CDR2 SNEGSKA (reference sequence). The CDR3 is 11 amino acids. Deletions cut 7 bases from V and 3 bases from J, with 10 bases between. CDR3 DNA: TGCAGTGTCGGTAGCTTCTACGAGCAGTACTTC. Translated: CSVGSFYEQYF.

V is TRBV11-2 and J is TRBJ2-1, with D possibly TRBD2 on 5 matching bases. V was clipped by 4 bases and J by 7 bases, with 17 bases between them. There are 15 residues in the CDR3. The germline V gene encodes CDR1 SGHAT and CDR2 FQNNGV. CDR3 coding DNA: TGTGCCAGCAGCTCGGAGCGGAGCCGGTCTAATGAGCAGTTCTTC. Encoded protein: CASSSERSRSNEQFF.

This clonotype was recorded many times. The rearrangement uses TRBV20-1 and TRBJ1-6; 8 bases match TRBD1. The germline V gene has CDR1 DFQATT and CDR2 SNEGSKA (reference sequence). This CDR3 comprises 15 residues. The V and J ends lost 0 bases and 7 bases, in that order; junction bases with no gene match: 5. As DNA, the CDR3 is TGCAGTGCTAGAGACCGACAGGGGACCAATTCACCCCTCCACTTT. This translates into CSARDRQGTNSPLHF.

In this sample, this clonotype turned up a few times. The CDR3 loop reads CASSQDRTGGWETQYF. CDR3 DNA sequence: TGCGCCAGCAGCCAAGATCGGACGGGAGGATGGGAGACCCAGTACTTC. The V and J genes are TRBV4-3 and TRBJ2-5; 7 nucleotides line up with TRBD2. CDR3 size: 16 residues. CDR1 LGHNA and CDR2 YSLEER come from the germline V gene. V dropped 0 bases and J dropped 5; count of bases not matched to a gene: 9.

This sequence joins TRBV28 and TRBJ2-3; 7 nucleotides match TRBD1. CDR1 MDHEN and CDR2 SYDVKM come from the germline V gene. Trimming removed 6 bases from V and 0 bases from J; junction bases left unmatched: 6. The CDR3 is made up of 15 amino acids. The CDR3 spells CASSPGGPSTDTQYF. The CDR3 nucleotides are TGTGCCAGCAGCCCAGGGGGACCTAGCACAGATACGCAGTATTTT.

The table lists this clonotype with a few counts. The CDR3 bases are TGTGCCAGCAGTGATCCGGCGTCCAGCGGGAGTCAAGAGACCCAGTACTTC. Translated: CASSDPASSGSQETQYF. The chain uses TRBV6-1 and TRBJ2-5; 8 nucleotides align to TRBD2. The germline V gene encodes CDR1 MNHNS and CDR2 SASEGT. The CDR3 has 17 residues. V lost 3 bases and J lost 2; bases outside the gene matches: 11.

J is TRBJ2-3 and V is TRBV6-2 or TRBV6-3; 11 nucleotides line up with TRBD2. This CDR3 has 15 amino acids. Germline V gene lookup returns CDR1 MNHEY and CDR2 SVGEGT. Losses at the gene ends were 6 bases for V and 4 bases for J; bases not matched to a gene: 6. The CDR3 here is CASRPLAGEADTQYF. In nucleotides, the CDR3 is TGTGCCAGCAGACCACTAGCGGGAGAGGCAGATACGCAGTATTTT.

This clonotype came up many times. The chain uses TRBV4-3 and TRBJ2-7; D is uncertain. This CDR3 is 15 amino acids long. Germline V gives CDR1 LGHNA, CDR2 YSLEER. Trimming cost V 0 bases and J 2 bases, with 11 bases left between them. CDR3 DNA sequence: TGCGCCAGCAGCCAAGACCCCGCAGGACCCTACGAGCAGTACTTC. Translated: CASSQDPAGPYEQYF.

This chain uses TRBV7-9 with TRBJ2-1, with 9 positions matching TRBD2. Germline assignment: CDR1 SEHNR and CDR2 FQNEAQ (reference sequence). CDR3 length: 18 residues. The junction had 8 bases not matched to a gene; V was cut back by 1 base and J by 1 base. CDR3 in amino acids: CASSLDSGGGGSYNEQFF. In DNA, the CDR3 is TGTGCCAGCAGCTTAGATAGCGGGGGCGGGGGTTCCTACAATGAGCAGTTCTTC.

This clonotype appeared many times. The chain carries TRBV20-1 and TRBJ2-1; D might be TRBD2 (6 bases). Trimming took 2 bases from V and 4 from J, leaving 12 bases between them. Germline V CDR1 and CDR2: DFQATT, SNEGSKA (reference sequence). CDR3 length equals 14 residues. The CDR3 DNA sequence: TGCAGTGCTAGAAGTAGCGGATTGTACAATGAGCAGTTCTTC. Its translation: CSARSSGLYNEQFF.

This clonotype was detected once. The chain is built from TRBV15 and TRBJ1-5, with TRBD1 as a possible D gene (5 bases). The germline V and J ends were trimmed by 9 bases and 4 bases, with 13 bases remaining between them. Germline CDR1 reads LNHNV; CDR2 reads YYDKDF (reference sequence). The CDR3 runs to 13 residues. DNA of the CDR3: TGTGCCACTCAAATGGGGGTTAATCAGCCCCAGCATTTT. Translating it yields CATQMGVNQPQHF.

The rearrangement joins TRBV30 to TRBJ2-1; D not certain. Trimming pared 5 bases from V and 9 bases from J, leaving 14 bases between. The CDR3 contains 12 residues. The germline V gene has CDR1 GTSNPN and CDR2 SVGIG (reference sequence). CDR3 region: CAWENQVAEQFF. Here the CDR3 DNA reads TGTGCCTGGGAGAACCAGGTAGCTGAGCAGTTCTTC. Full variable domain (remainder filled in from reference TRBV30 and TRBJ2-1): SQTIHQWPATLVQPVGSPLSLECTVEGTSNPNLYWYRQAAGRGLQLLFYSVGIGQISSEVPQNLSASRPQDRQFILSSKKLLLSDSGFYLCAWENQVAEQFFGPGTRLTVL.

V usage is TRBV29-1 and J usage is TRBJ2-5, with 7 nucleotides matching TRBD2. In germline, CDR1 is SQVTM, CDR2 ANQGSEA. This CDR3 contains 13 residues. CDR3 in amino acids: CGEVGGEGETQYF. In nucleotides, the CDR3 is TGCGGCGAGGTGGGAGGGGAAGGGGAGACCCAGTACTTC.

The chain employs TRBV20-1 and TRBJ2-1, with TRBD2 identical over 11 bases. The CDR3 extends over 14 amino acids. The junction had 6 bases not matched to a gene; V was cut back by 4 bases and J by 7 bases. CDR1 DFQATT and CDR2 SNEGSKA come from the germline V gene (reference sequence). The CDR3 sequence is CSAKSGLAVNEQFF. The CDR3 coding sequence is TGCAGTGCTAAATCGGGACTAGCGGTAAATGAGCAGTTCTTC.

The rearrangement joins TRBV7-2 to TRBJ2-3, with 9 bases aligning to TRBD1. J was trimmed by 2 bases and V by 8 bases; bases with no gene match: 5. The V gene's germline CDR1 is SGHTA and CDR2 FQGNSA. This CDR3 has 14 residues. The CDR3 nucleotides read TGTGCCAGCGTCCGGGACAGGGCCACAGATACGCAGTATTTT. It yields the protein CASVRDRATDTQYF.

This clonotype was recorded a few times. This chain uses TRBV9 with TRBJ2-5; D is perhaps TRBD1 (5 bases). Near its end, the DNA agrees better with TRBJ2-7, so the J call may be wrong. The CDR3 has 15 residues. The germline CDR1 and CDR2 sequences are SGDLS and YYNGEE. CDR3 DNA: TGTGCCAGCAGCGTAGAGGCTACAGGTTTCGACGAGCAGTACTTC. Protein: CASSVEATGFDEQYF.

The rearrangement uses TRBV29-1 and TRBJ2-5, with D hard to call. The germline gives CDR1 SQVTM, CDR2 ANQGSEA. Trimming pared 1 base from V and 4 bases from J, leaving 4 bases between. The CDR3 spans 11 residues. The DNA of the CDR3 is TGCAGCGTTGAAGCATCAGAGACCCAGTACTTC. This encodes CSVEASETQYF.

This chain uses TRBV5-1 with TRBJ1-4; D is uncertain. CDR1 SGHRS and CDR2 YFSETQ come from the germline V gene. Trimming pared 5 bases from V and 0 bases from J, leaving 14 bases between. This CDR3 comprises 16 residues. The CDR3 loop reads CASRADRTATNEKLFF. The CDR3, as DNA: TGCGCCAGCAGAGCGGACCGAACAGCAACTAATGAAAAACTGTTTTTT.

The chain links TRBV5-1 to TRBJ2-7; 9 bases line up with TRBD2. V trimming: 4 bases; J trimming: 3 bases; junction bases outside the gene matches: 8. The CDR3 covers 15 residues. Per germline, CDR1 SGHRS and CDR2 YFSETQ. CDR3: CASSPGGRARYEQYF. The CDR3 nucleotides are TGCGCCAGCAGCCCAGGCGGGAGGGCTCGCTACGAGCAGTACTTC.